This T cell receptor beta chain came from a study of blood T cell repertoires in COVID-19 (TCRdb year 2020). A note on the overall study: The collaborator samples originated in the United States, Italy and Spain and spanned the acute and convalescent phases of COVID-19. The material from the prospective study consisted of cDNA or gDNA derived from T cells, B-cell-depleted T cells, or PBMCs. The dataset comprised deeply sampled blood TCRbeta repertoires from subjects exposed to, actively infected with, or recovered from COVID-19. The repertoires were released in a freely available public database meant as a resource for research on the immune response to SARS-CoV-2. The samples were drawn from two sources: the first 160 participants of the ongoing ImmuneRACE study, and 1,000 to 1,500 subjects contributed by 6 global collaborators. Sample metadata almost always included a de-identified subject ID, COVID-19 status, age in years and sex. Where available, HLA class I and class II types were taken from metadata supplied by the sample provider and were not determined by assay-based typing.

Each collaborating institution followed its own protocols to collect whole blood in K2EDTA tubes. For TCRbeta analysis, collaborators shipped samples in one of three forms: frozen whole blood, isolated PBMCs, or DNA extracted from either of those sample types. Relative to germline, V is 4 bases shorter and J is 7 bases shorter, with 14 bases between their ends. From cysteine to phenylalanine, the CDR3 is 13 amino acids long. The sequence is cut down to CDR3 DNA, 39 bases in frame from base 1. Taken from the germline V gene, the CDR1 and CDR2 loops are SGHTA and FQGNSA. Remarks on this clone: There is no known antigen for this receptor. The input lacks base qualities; no much larger clone sits a single base away.

Results and caveats for the whole study, not just this receptor: Clinical and demographic metadata were provided uncurated, with the amount varying by source and participant.

The immunoSEQ Assay, a bias-controlled multiplex PCR, was used to amplify TCRbeta CDR3 regions from genomic DNA. From the authors' description of their analysis: Within the assay, amplification of reference gene primers was used to estimate how many nucleated cells each sample contained. To quantify the absolute abundance of each unique TCRbeta CDR3 rearrangement, sequence reads were collapsed and filtered. For each sample, productive Simpson clonality was calculated as the square root of Simpson's diversity index across productive rearrangements. TCRdb took this table from immuneACCESS and kept in-frame rearrangements with V and J called. Such tables lack part of the clones; where checked against another copy, unresolved V genes explain under half of the gap, and the rest is unexplained. V and J calls and clone size come straight from that table; D and trimming were deduced from the DNA. This sample comprises about 220,000 clones, around 82% of them detected only once. Together, the top ten hold roughly 7% of the sample.

Sequencing was performed on peripheral blood. The rearranged chain carries TRBV7-2 and TRBJ2-7, and TRBD2 may be the D gene, going by 6 matching bases. The TCR was taken from a woman aged 70-85 years with acute or convalescent COVID-19. CDR3 sequence: CASSSDWAGEQYF. The nucleotides read TGTGCCAGCAGCTCCGACTGGGCGGGGGAGCAGTACTTC. Reference TRBV7-2 and TRBJ2-7 proteins supply the regions before and after the CDR3; the full variable domain is: GAGVSQSPSNKVTEKGKDVELRCDPISGHTALYWYRQSLGQGLEFLIYFQGNSAPDKSGLPSDRFSAERTGGSVSTLTIQRTQQEDSAVYLCASSSDWAGEQYFGPGTRLTVT.